One sample yielded the 8 T cell receptor beta chains listed below, sequenced in a study of identical twins. TCRdb re-analysed the 5' RACE reads in MiXCR, keeping a single row per CDR3 protein. The sample contains around 570,000 distinct CDR3 sequences, approximately 9.6% of which appear only once. These same records also appear under a second study, on yellow fever vaccine responses in identical twins.

Sequenced material: PBMCs. Receptor source: a woman between 18 and 29 years old in good health.

The chain employs TRBV7-3 and TRBJ2-1, with D perhaps TRBD1 (6 bases). CDR3 length: 14 residues. Germline V lookup: CDR1 SGHTA, CDR2 FQGTGA. Trimming left V 6 bases short and J 8 bases short, with 17 bases between. CDR3 region: CASSWGQARDEQFF. DNA of the CDR3: TGTGCCAGCAGTTGGGGACAAGCAAGAGATGAGCAGTTCTTC.

This clonotype was seen ten or more times. The V call is TRBV9, the J call TRBJ2-7, with D perhaps TRBD1 or TRBD2 (5 bases each). This CDR3 contains 12 residues. Trimming shortened V by 2 bases and J by 4 bases, and 7 bases separated the two germline ends. Germline-derived CDR1 and CDR2 are SGDLS and YYNGEE. Written as DNA, the CDR3 is TGTGCCAGCAGCGTCGAGGGGTACGAGCAGTACTTC. Encoded protein: CASSVEGYEQYF.

A few counts support this clonotype. The chain joins TRBV9 to TRBJ2-1; 11 bases are a match to TRBD1. The CDR3 is 14 amino acids. CDR1 and CDR2 (germline): SGDLS, YYNGEE. V was pared by 6 bases and J by 4 bases, with 3 bases of the junction left unmatched. The CDR3 spells CASNRDRGYNEQFF. In nucleotides, the CDR3 is TGTGCCAGCAATCGGGACAGGGGGTACAATGAGCAGTTCTTC.

This clonotype has ten or more counts. The rearrangement joins TRBV6-5 to TRBJ1-1; TRBD1 might be the D (5 bases). The CDR3 has 13 amino acids. The germline V gene has CDR1 MNHEY and CDR2 SVGAGI. The V end was cut by 2 bases, the J end by 7 bases, with 11 bases between. The CDR3: CASSYRQGFEAFF. The CDR3 DNA sequence: TGTGCCAGCAGTTACAGGCAGGGTTTTGAAGCTTTCTTT.

Many counts were recorded for this clonotype. The chain links TRBV12-3 or TRBV12-4 to TRBJ2-1; 11 nucleotides match TRBD2. V dropped 5 bases and J dropped 5; count of bases not matched to a gene: 5. The CDR3 loop spans 15 amino acids. CDR3 sequence (DNA): TGTGCCAGCAGTCCTTTAGCGGGGGGGAACAATGAGCAGTTCTTC. This gives the protein CASSPLAGGNNEQFF.

This clonotype was observed a handful of times. V and J are TRBV29-1 and TRBJ2-1; perhaps TRBD2 as D (6 bases). Germline CDR1 and CDR2: SQVTM and ANQGSEA. CDR3 length: 16 residues. Trimming removed 6 bases from V and 1 base from J, with 19 bases in between. The CDR3 nucleotides read TGCAGCGTCCTTCTCTCCGGGACTGGGTCCTACAATGAGCAGTTCTTC. Protein: CSVLLSGTGSYNEQFF.

This clonotype was seen at least ten times. V is TRBV4-2 and J is TRBJ2-2, with a tentative D call TRBD2 (6 bases). The CDR3 is 17 amino acids. With 0 bases removed from V and 0 bases from J, the gap between germline ends came to 11 bases. Germline CDR1 LGHNA, CDR2 YNFKEQ. CDR3 coding DNA: TGTGCCAGCAGCCAAGATAGGAGGGAGGCGAACACCGGGGAGCTGTTTTTT. Protein: CASSQDRREANTGELFF.

This clonotype appeared many times. The V and J genes are TRBV4-3 and TRBJ2-7; possible D gene TRBD1, 6 bases. Germline V lookup: CDR1 LGHNA, CDR2 YSLEER. V was clipped by 4 bases and J by 3 bases, with 13 bases between them. The CDR3 has 14 amino acids. The CDR3 reads CASSLRTGIYEQYF. CDR3 DNA sequence: TGCGCCAGCAGCCTTCGAACAGGGATCTACGAGCAGTACTTC.